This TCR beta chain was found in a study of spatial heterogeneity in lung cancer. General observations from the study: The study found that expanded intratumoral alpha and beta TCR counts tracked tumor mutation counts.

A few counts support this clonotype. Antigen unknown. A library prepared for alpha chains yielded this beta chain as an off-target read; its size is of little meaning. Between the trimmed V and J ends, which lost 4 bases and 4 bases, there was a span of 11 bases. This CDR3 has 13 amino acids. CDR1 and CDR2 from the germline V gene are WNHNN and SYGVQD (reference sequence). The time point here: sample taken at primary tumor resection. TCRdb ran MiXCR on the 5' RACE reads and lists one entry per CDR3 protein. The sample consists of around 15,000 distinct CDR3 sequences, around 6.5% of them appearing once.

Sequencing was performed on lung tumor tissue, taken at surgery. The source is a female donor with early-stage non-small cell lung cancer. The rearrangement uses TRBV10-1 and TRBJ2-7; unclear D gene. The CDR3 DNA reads TGCGCCAGCAGTGGCCTCGGGCTTTACGAGCAGTACTTC. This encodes CASSGLGLYEQYF.